This is a list of T cell receptor beta chains from one sample in a study of response to subunit inactivated influenza vaccine. TCRdb processed the RT-PCR reads anew with MiXCR; each CDR3 protein has one entry. Among some 850,000 distinct CDR3 sequences listed, roughly 20% were seen once. The material was PBMCs from blood, obtained roughly 5 days after vaccination. Source of these receptors: a man in his forties or fifties who received an inactivated influenza vaccine. Both conserved end residues are part of each CDR3. Each record gives: clone size, D gene, J gene, V gene, CDR3 DNA, CDR3 protein. D genes are given only for firm matches. A row's size may be missing; if present it is once, few, many or a size class.

>.|TRBD2|TRBJ2-3|TRBV18
TGTGCCAGCTCACCACCGGCGGGAGCAGATACGCAGTATTTT
CASSPPAGADTQYF
>few|.|TRBJ1-2|TRBV3-1
TGTGCCAGCATGGGGACGGAGAACTATGGCTACACCTTC
CASMGTENYGYTF
>few|TRBD2|TRBJ2-3|TRBV10-3
TGTGCCATCACGAGGACTAGCGGGGGGAGCACAGATACGCAGTATTTT
CAITRTSGGSTDTQYF
>.|.|TRBJ2-2|TRBV15
TGTGCCACCAGCAGAGTACCGGGGAGGGGGACCGGGGAGCTGTTTTTT
CATSRVPGRGTGELFF
>few|TRBD2|TRBJ2-1|TRBV11-1
TGTGCCAGCAGCTTAGCCGGACCGGGAGGGCAGTTCTACAATGAGCAGTTCTTC
CASSLAGPGGQFYNEQFF
>.|TRBD1|TRBJ2-3|TRBV2
TGTGCCAGCAGTGCGGACAGGCGCTACACAGATACGCAGTATTTT
CASSADRRYTDTQYF
>few|TRBD2|TRBJ2-5|TRBV11-2
TGTGCCAGCAGCCTTCGACTAGCGGGGGGTCTAGGAGAGACCCAGTACTTC
CASSLRLAGGLGETQYF
>few|.|TRBJ1-6|TRBV20-1
TGCAGTGCTAAGCTGGACCCAAATAATTCACCCCTCCACTTT
CSAKLDPNNSPLHF
>.|.|TRBJ1-3|TRBV20-1
TGCAGTGCTAGAGTGCCAGCCGGAAACACCATATATTTT
CSARVPAGNTIYF
>.|.|TRBJ2-3|TRBV28
TGTGCCAGCAGTTTCAGCAGCAGGCAGTATTTT
CASSFSSRQYF
>.|TRBD1|TRBJ2-7|TRBV11-2
TGTGCCAGCAGCCCAAGGGAGGGAACAGGGGGCGCCTACGAGCAGTACTTC
CASSPREGTGGAYEQYF
>few|.|TRBJ2-7|TRBV10-3
TGTGCCTCTAGGGACTCTACCCACGAGCAGTACTTC
CASRDSTHEQYF
>.|.|TRBJ2-7|TRBV7-9
TGTGCCAGCAGCTTCATACCCGGGACGGACGAGCAGTACTTC
CASSFIPGTDEQYF
>many|TRBD1|TRBJ1-2|TRBV6-5
TGTGCCAGCAGTTACTCGTCAGGGGGCCTCAATGGCTACACCTTC
CASSYSSGGLNGYTF
>.|.|TRBJ2-1|TRBV4-3
TGCGCCAGCAGCCAAGATCTAGTAGGGGCGGTCTACAATGAGCAGTTCTTC
CASSQDLVGAVYNEQFF
>few|.|TRBJ2-5|TRBV9
TGTGCCAGCAGCGTAGGAGGAAGGACGGGGGAGACCCAGTACTTC
CASSVGGRTGETQYF
>.|.|TRBJ2-5|TRBV12-3/TRBV12-4
TGTGCCAGCAGTTTAACCCCCCCAGAGACCCAGTACTTC
CASSLTPPETQYF
>.|.|TRBJ2-7|TRBV20-1
TGCAGTGCCCCCGACCTCTACGAGCAGTACTTC
CSAPDLYEQYF
>.|.|TRBJ2-2|TRBV6-5
TGTGCCAGCAGTTTCAAATGGTCCTATAACACCGGGGAGCTGTTTTTT
CASSFKWSYNTGELFF
>few|.|TRBJ1-5|TRBV6-1
TGTGCCAGCATATTAGATGGGGCCAGCAATCAGCCCCAGCATTTT
CASILDGASNQPQHF
>.|TRBD1|TRBJ2-5|TRBV4-2
TGTGCCAGCAGCCAAGACGGGACAGGGGGCGGACAAGAGACCCAGTACTTC
CASSQDGTGGGQETQYF
>.|.|TRBJ2-7|TRBV20-1
TGCAGTGCTAGGCTAGCCCACTACGAGCAGTACTTC
CSARLAHYEQYF